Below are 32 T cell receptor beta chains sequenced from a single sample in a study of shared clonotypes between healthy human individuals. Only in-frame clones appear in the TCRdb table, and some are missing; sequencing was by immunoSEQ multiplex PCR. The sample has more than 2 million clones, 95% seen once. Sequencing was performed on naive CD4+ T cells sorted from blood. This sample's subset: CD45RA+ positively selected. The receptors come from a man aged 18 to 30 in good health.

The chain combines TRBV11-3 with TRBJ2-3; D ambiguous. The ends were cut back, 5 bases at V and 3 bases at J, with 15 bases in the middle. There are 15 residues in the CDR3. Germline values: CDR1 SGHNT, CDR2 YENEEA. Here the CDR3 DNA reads TGTGCCAGCAGCCCGGGTTACTCAAGTACAGATACGCAGTATTTT. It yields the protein CASSPGYSSTDTQYF.

CDR3: CASSLSRDSLYGYTF. The CDR3 coding sequence is TGTGCCAGCTCCCTCAGCCGGGACAGCCTCTATGGCTACACCTTC. V and J are TRBV18 and TRBJ1-2; the match to TRBD1 covers 7 bases. The CDR3 spans 15 residues. CDR1 and CDR2 from the germline V gene are KGHSH and LQKENI. The trim removed 6 bases at V and 4 bases at J, leaving 11 bases unmatched.

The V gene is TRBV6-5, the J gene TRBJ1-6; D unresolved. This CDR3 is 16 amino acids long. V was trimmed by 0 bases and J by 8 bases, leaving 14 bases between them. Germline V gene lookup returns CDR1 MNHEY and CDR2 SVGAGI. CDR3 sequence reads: CASSYSFTLPHSPLHF. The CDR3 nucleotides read TGTGCCAGCAGTTACTCGTTCACCCTTCCCCATTCACCCCTCCACTTT.

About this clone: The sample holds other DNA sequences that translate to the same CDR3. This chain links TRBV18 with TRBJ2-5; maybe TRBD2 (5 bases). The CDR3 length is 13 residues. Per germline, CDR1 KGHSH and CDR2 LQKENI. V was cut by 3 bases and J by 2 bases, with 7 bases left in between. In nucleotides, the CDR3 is TGTGCCAGCTCACCGAGGGTTCAAGAGACCCAGTACTTC. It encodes CASSPRVQETQYF.

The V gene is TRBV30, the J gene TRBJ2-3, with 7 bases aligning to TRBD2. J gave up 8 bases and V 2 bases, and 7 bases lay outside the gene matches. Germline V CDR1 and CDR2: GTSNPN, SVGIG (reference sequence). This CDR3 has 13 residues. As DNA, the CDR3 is TGTGCCTGGAGTCCACAACAGCGGGGTACGCAGTATTTT. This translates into CAWSPQQRGTQYF.

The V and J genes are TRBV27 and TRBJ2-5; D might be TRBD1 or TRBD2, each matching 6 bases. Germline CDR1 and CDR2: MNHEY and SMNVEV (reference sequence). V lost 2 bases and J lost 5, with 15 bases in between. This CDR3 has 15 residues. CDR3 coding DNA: TGTGCCAGCAGTTTAATGGGGGGCAGAATGGAGACCCAGTACTTC. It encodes CASSLMGGRMETQYF.

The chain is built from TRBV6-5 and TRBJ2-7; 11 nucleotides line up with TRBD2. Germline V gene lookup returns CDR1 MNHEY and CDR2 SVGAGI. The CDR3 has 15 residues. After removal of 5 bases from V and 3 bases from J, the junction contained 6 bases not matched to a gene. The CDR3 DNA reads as TGTGCCAGCAGTCGCCTAGCGGGGGGTCTCTACGAGCAGTACTTC. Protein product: CASSRLAGGLYEQYF.

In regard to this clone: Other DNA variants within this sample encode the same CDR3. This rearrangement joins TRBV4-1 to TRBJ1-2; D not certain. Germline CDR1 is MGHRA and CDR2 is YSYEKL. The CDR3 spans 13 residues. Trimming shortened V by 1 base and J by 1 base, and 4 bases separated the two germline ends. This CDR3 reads CASSQAVNYGYTF. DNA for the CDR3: TGCGCCAGCAGCCAAGCCGTTAACTATGGCTACACCTTC.

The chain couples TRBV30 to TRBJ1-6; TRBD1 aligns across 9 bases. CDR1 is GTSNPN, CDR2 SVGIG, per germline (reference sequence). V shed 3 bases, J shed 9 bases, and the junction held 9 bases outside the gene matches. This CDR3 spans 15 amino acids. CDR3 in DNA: TGTGCCTGGAGCCCTCGGGACAGGGACAGTTCACCCCTCCACTTT. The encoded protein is CAWSPRDRDSSPLHF.

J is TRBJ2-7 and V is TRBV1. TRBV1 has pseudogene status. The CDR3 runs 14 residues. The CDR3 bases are TGCACCAGCAGCCGGAAAGCCGGACGTCTCCTAGTGGACTTC. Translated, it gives CTSSRKAGRLLVDF.

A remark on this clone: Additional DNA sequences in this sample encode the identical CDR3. CDR3: CASSVGGSYNEQFF. The CDR3 nucleotides read TGTGCCAGCAGCGTAGGGGGCTCCTACAATGAGCAGTTCTTC. The J gene is TRBJ2-1, the V gene TRBV9; no firm D call. The germline V and J ends were trimmed by 0 bases and 0 bases, with 4 bases remaining between them. This CDR3 has 14 amino acids. From germline, CDR1 is SGDLS and CDR2 YYNGEE.

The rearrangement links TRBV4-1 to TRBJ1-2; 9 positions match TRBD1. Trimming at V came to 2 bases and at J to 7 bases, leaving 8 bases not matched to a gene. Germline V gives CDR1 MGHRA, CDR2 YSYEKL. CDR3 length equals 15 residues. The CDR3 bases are TGCGCCAGCAGCCAACCGGCTACAGGGGGCTCTGGCTACACCTTC. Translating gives CASSQPATGGSGYTF.

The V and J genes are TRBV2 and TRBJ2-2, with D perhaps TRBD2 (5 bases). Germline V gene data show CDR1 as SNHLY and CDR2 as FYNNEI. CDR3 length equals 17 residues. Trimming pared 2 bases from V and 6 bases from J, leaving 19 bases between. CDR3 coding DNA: TGTGCCAGCAGTGAAACTTGGGAGATCGGTCCCCCCGGGGAGCTGTTTTTT. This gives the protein CASSETWEIGPPGELFF.

The CDR3 nucleotides are TGTGCCAGCAGAACCGGGACCCATCAGCCCCAGCATTTT. Its protein product is CASRTGTHQPQHF. The chain employs TRBV6-6 and TRBJ1-5, with a tentative D call TRBD1 (5 bases). The ends were cut back, 6 bases at V and 5 bases at J, with 11 bases in the middle. Germline-derived CDR1 and CDR2 are MNHNY and SVGAGI (reference sequence). The CDR3 totals 13 residues.

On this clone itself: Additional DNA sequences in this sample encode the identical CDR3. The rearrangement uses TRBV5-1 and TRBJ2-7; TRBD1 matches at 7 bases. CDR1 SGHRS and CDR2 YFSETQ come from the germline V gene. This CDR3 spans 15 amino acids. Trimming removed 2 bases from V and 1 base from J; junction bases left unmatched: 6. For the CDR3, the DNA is TGCGCCAGCAGCTTTCTACCCAGGGGGTCCTACGAGCAGTACTTC. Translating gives CASSFLPRGSYEQYF.

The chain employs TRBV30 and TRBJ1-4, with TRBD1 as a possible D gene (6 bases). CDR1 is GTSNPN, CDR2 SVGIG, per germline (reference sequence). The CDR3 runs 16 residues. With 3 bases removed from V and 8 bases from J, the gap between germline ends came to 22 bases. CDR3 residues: CAWSRDTLFVSEKLFF. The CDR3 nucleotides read TGTGCCTGGAGCCGGGACACCCTATTCGTCTCGGAAAAACTGTTTTTT.

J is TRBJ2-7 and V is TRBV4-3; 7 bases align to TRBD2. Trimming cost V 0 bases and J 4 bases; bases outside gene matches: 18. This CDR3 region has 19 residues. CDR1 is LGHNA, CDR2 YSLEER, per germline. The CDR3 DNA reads TGCGCCAGCAGCCAAGAGGCCGTTTATTTGGCGGGAGTCAGGTACGAGCAGTACTTC. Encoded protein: CASSQEAVYLAGVRYEQYF.

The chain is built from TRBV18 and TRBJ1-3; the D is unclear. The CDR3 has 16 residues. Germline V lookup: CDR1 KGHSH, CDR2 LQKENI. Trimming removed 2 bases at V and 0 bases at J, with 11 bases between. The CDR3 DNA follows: TGTGCCAGCTCACCAAACGACTTATTCTCTGGAAACACCATATATTTT. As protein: CASSPNDLFSGNTIYF.

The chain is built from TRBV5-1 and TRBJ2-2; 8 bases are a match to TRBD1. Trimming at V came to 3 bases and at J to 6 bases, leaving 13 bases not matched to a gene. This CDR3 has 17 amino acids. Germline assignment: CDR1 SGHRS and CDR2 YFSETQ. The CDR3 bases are TGCGCCAGCAGCTCATTGACCGGACAGGGAGGTTCCGGGGAGCTGTTTTTT. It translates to CASSSLTGQGGSGELFF.

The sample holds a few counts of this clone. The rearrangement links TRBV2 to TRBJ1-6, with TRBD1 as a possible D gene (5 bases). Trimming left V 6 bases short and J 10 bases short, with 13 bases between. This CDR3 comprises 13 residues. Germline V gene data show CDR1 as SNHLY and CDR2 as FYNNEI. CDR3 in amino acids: CASSQGLSSPLHF. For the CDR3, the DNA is TGTGCCAGCAGCCAGGGACTAAGCTCACCCCTCCACTTT.

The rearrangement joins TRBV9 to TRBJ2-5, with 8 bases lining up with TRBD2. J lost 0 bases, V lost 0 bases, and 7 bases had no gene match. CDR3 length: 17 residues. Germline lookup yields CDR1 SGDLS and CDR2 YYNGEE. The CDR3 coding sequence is TGTGCCAGCAGCGTAGGGGTCAGCGGGGGAAACCAAGAGACCCAGTACTTC. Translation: CASSVGVSGGNQETQYF.

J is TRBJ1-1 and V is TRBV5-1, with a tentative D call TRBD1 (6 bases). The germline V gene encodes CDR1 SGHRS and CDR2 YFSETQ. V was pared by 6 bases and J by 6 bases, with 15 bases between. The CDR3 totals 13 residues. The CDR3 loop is CASTSGAGAEAFF. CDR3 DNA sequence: TGCGCCAGCACATCAGGGGCGGGGGCTGAAGCTTTCTTT. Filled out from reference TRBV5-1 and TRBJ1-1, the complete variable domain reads KAGVTQTPRYLIKTRGQQVTLSCSPISGHRSVSWYQQTPGQGLQFLFEYFSETQRNKGNFPGRFSGRQFSNSRSEMNVSTLELGDSALYLCASTSGAGAEAFFGQGTRLTVV.

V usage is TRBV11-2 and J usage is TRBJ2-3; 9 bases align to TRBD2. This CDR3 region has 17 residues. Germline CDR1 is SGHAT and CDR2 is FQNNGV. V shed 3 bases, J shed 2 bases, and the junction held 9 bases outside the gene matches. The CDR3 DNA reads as TGTGCCAGCAGCTTTACCTCTAGCGGGATGCTCACAGATACGCAGTATTTT. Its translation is CASSFTSSGMLTDTQYF.

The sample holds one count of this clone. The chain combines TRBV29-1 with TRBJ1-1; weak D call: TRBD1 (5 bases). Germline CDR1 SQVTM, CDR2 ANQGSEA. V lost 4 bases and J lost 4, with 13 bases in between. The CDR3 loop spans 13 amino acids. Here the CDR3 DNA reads TGCAGCGTTGTGGGGACCTTGGGCACTGAAGCTTTCTTT. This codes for CSVVGTLGTEAFF.

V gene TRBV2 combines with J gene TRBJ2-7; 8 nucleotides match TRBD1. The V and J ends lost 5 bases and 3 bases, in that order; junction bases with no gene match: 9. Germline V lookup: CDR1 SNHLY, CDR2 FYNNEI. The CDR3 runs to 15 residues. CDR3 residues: CASSRQGPYHYEQYF. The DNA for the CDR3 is TGTGCCAGCAGTCGACAGGGGCCGTATCACTACGAGCAGTACTTC.

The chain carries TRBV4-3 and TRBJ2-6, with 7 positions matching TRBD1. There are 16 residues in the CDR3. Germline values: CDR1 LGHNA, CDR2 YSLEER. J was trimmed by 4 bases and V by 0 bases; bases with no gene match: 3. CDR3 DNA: TGCGCCAGCAGCCAAGATACAGGGGTAGGGGCCAACGTCCTGACTTTC. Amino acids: CASSQDTGVGANVLTF.

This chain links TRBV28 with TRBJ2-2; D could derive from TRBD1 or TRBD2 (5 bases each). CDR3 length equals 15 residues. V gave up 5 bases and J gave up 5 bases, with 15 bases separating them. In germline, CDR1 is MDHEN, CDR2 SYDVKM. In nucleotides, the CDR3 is TGTGCCAGCAGTCCGGGGACGTATGGGACCGGGGAGCTGTTTTTT. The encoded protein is CASSPGTYGTGELFF.

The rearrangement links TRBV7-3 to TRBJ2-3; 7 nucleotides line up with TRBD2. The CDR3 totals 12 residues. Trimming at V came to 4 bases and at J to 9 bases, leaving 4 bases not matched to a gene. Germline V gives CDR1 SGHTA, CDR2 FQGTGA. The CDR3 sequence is CASSSEAGTQYF. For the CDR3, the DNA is TGTGCCAGCAGCTCAGAAGCGGGGACGCAGTATTTT.

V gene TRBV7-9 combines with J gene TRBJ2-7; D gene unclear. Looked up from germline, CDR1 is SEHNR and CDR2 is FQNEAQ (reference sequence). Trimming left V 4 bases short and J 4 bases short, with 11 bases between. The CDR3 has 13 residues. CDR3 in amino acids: CASSYSPHYEQYF. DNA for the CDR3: TGTGCCAGCAGCTATAGCCCCCATTACGAGCAGTACTTC.

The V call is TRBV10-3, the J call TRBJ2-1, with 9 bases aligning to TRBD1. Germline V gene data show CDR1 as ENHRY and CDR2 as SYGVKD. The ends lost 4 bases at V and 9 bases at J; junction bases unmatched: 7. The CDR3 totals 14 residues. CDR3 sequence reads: CAISGLQGASEQFF. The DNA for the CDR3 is TGTGCCATCAGTGGATTACAGGGGGCTTCTGAGCAGTTCTTC.

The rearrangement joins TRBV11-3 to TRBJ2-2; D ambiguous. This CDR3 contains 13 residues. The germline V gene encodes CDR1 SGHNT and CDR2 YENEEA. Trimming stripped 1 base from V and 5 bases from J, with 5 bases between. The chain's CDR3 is CASSLGRTGELFF. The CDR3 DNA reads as TGTGCCAGCAGCTTAGGACGAACCGGGGAGCTGTTTTTT.

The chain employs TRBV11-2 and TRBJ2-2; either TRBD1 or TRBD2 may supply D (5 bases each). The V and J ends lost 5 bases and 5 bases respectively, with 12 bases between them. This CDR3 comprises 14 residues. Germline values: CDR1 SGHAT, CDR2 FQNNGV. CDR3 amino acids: CASSARGTTGELFF. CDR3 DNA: TGTGCCAGCAGCGCTCGGGGCACTACCGGGGAGCTGTTTTTT.